A selection of T cell receptor beta chains follows, all from one sample in a study of blood T cell repertoires in COVID-19. Produced via immunoSEQ multiplex PCR; TCRdb's table is partial and in-frame only. Here the sample spans under 250,000 clones, more than 75% being singletons. The sample comprised peripheral blood. These receptors were collected from a woman aged 40-49 years with COVID-19, enrolled during active disease. CDR3s include the opening cysteine and the closing phenylalanine or tryptophan. A D gene is named only where the DNA matches it firmly. For some rows the clone size is stated as once, few or many, or as a class when expanded; others skip it.

TRBV4-3	TRBJ2-2	.	.	TGCGCCAGCAGCCAAGATACAGGGTTCATCACCGGGGAGCTGTTTTTT	CASSQDTGFITGELFF
TRBV4-1	TRBJ2-7	TRBD1	.	TGCGCCAGCAGCCTGGACAGGGGGCGGTACGAGCAGTACTTC	CASSLDRGRYEQYF
TRBV14	TRBJ2-3	.	.	TGTGCCAGCAGCCAAGTCGGGGGAGGAGATACGCAGTATTTT	CASSQVGGGDTQYF
TRBV19	TRBJ2-1	TRBD2	few	TGTGCCAGTAGTATGCTAGCGGGAGTTGGTGAGCAGTTCTTC	CASSMLAGVGEQFF
TRBV9	TRBJ2-3	.	.	TGTGCCAGCAGCGAGCCCACAGATACGCAGTATTTT	CASSEPTDTQYF
TRBV6-4	TRBJ2-7	TRBD1	few	TGTGCCCGTATCCGGGACAGCTACTACGAGCAGTACTTC	CARIRDSYYEQYF
TRBV7-9	TRBJ2-5	TRBD1	once	TGTGCCAGCAGCTCACAGGGGGTTAGAGAGACCCAGTACTTC	CASSSQGVRETQYF
TRBV6-5	TRBJ1-1	TRBD1	.	TGTGCCAGCAGTATCGGACAGGTTCGGACTGAAGCTTTCTTT	CASSIGQVRTEAFF
TRBV5-1	TRBJ1-2	TRBD1	.	TGCGCCAGCAGCCCGACAGGGAAATCAGCTAACTATGGCTACACCTTC	CASSPTGKSANYGYTF
TRBV4-2	TRBJ2-3	TRBD2	.	TGTGCCAGCAGCCCAGGGACTAGCGGGAGATGGGGCACAGATACGCAGTATTTT	CASSPGTSGRWGTDTQYF
TRBV9	TRBJ1-5	TRBD1	.	TGTGCCAGCAGCACAGCCGGGACAGTTAATCAGCCCCAGCATTTT	CASSTAGTVNQPQHF
TRBV18	TRBJ2-7	.	.	TGTGCCAGCTCACCGTATTCAGGGGAGATCTACGAGCAGTACTTC	CASSPYSGEIYEQYF
TRBV14	TRBJ2-3	TRBD2	.	TGTGCCAGCAGCCAAGATCCGGTACTAGCGGGAGAATGGGGCACAGATACGCAGTATTTT	CASSQDPVLAGEWGTDTQYF
TRBV2	TRBJ1-5	TRBD1	.	TGTGCCAGCAGTGACCTACAGGGGACGAATCAGCCCCAGCATTTT	CASSDLQGTNQPQHF
TRBV30	TRBJ1-3	.	.	TGTGCCTGGGGAGAGGAGGGATTCAATGGAAACACCATATATTTT	CAWGEEGFNGNTIYF
TRBV6-5	TRBJ1-1	.	.	TGTGCCAGCAGTTACGAAAGGGGTCACACTGAAGCTTTCTTT	CASSYERGHTEAFF
TRBV9	TRBJ2-3	TRBD2	few	TGTGCCAGCAGCGTTCGTAGCGGGACCCAGGCAGATACGCAGTATTTT	CASSVRSGTQADTQYF
TRBV6-6	TRBJ2-7	TRBD2	.	TGTGCCAGCAGACCCGCGGGGGGCAGCTACGAGCAGTACTTC	CASRPAGGSYEQYF
TRBV19	TRBJ1-1	TRBD1	.	TGTGCCAGTAGTATCGCCTTGACAGGGGTCACTGAAGCTTTCTTT	CASSIALTGVTEAFF
TRBV12-3/TRBV12-4	TRBJ1-1	.	once	TGTGCCAGCAGTTTCCGCGGGGCCACTGAAGCTTTCTTT	CASSFRGATEAFF
TRBV7-8	TRBJ1-5	.	.	TGTGCCAGCAACTTAGACCGAACAAATCAGCCCCAGCATTTT	CASNLDRTNQPQHF
TRBV5-1	TRBJ1-4	.	.	TGCGCCAGCAGCTTGGAGGTGGGCGCGGGTGAAAAACTGTTTTTT	CASSLEVGAGEKLFF
TRBV5-1	TRBJ1-3	.	.	TGCGCCAGCAGCTCGGGAGTCTCTGGAAACACCATATATTTT	CASSSGVSGNTIYF
TRBV9	TRBJ2-2	TRBD2	.	TGTGCCAGCAGCGTAGCCCTAGCGGGGGGGCCTGTCGGGGAGCTGTTTTTT	CASSVALAGGPVGELFF
TRBV29-1	TRBJ1-3	TRBD1	.	TGCAGCGTTGCGAGGGACAGGGCTGGAAACACCATATATTTT	CSVARDRAGNTIYF
TRBV14	TRBJ1-1	.	once	TGTGCCAGCAGCCAAGAGGAAGGGGCCCCAGACCTGAACACTGAAGCTTTCTTT	CASSQEEGAPDLNTEAFF
TRBV6-5	TRBJ2-7	.	.	TGTGCCAGCAGTTACTACTCCGACTCTTTATACGAGCAGTACTTC	CASSYYSDSLYEQYF
TRBV7-7	TRBJ2-1	TRBD2	.	TGTGCCAGCAGCTCCCTTCCTGAGCCGGGACTAGCGGACAATGAGCAGTTCTTC	CASSSLPEPGLADNEQFF
TRBV4-2	TRBJ2-7	TRBD1	.	TGTGCCAGCAGCCAAGGGATTCAGGGGGCCTACGAGCAGTACTTC	CASSQGIQGAYEQYF
TRBV5-1	TRBJ2-1	.	.	TGCGCCAGCAGCTCGCGACAGCGTTCCTACAATGAGCAGTTCTTC	CASSSRQRSYNEQFF
TRBV10-2	TRBJ1-5	.	.	TGCGCCAGCAGAGGAAGGACAGATCAGCCCCAGCATTTT	CASRGRTDQPQHF
TRBV27	TRBJ2-1	TRBD1	.	TGTGCCAGCAGTTTATATGGGACAGGGGGTTCTGTTGAGCAGTTCTTC	CASSLYGTGGSVEQFF
TRBV9	TRBJ2-7	TRBD2	.	TGTGCCAGCAGTCCTAGCGGTTTCTCCTACGAGCAGTACTTC	CASSPSGFSYEQYF
TRBV5-4	TRBJ2-7	TRBD1	.	TGTGCCAGCAGCTTGGGGACAGGGTCGAGCTACGAGCAGTACTTC	CASSLGTGSSYEQYF
TRBV27	TRBJ2-6	.	.	TGTGCCAGCACCAAGGGGATTGCTGGGGCCAACGTCCTGACTTTC	CASTKGIAGANVLTF
TRBV4-2	TRBJ2-7	.	.	TGTGCCAGCAGCCAAGATGGAGGGGGCGCAATCTACGAGCAGTACTTC	CASSQDGGGAIYEQYF
TRBV9	TRBJ2-1	.	.	TGTGCCAGCAGTTTCGGAGACGGGAATGAGCAGTTCTTC	CASSFGDGNEQFF
TRBV9	TRBJ2-1	TRBD2	.	TGTGCCAGCAGCGTAGGGGCGGGGGGAGCCTACAATGAGCAGTTCTTC	CASSVGAGGAYNEQFF
TRBV3-1/TRBV3-2	TRBJ1-4	.	.	TGTGCCAGCGGGGGAGGGCTACACGTGGAAAAACTGTTTTTT	CASGGGLHVEKLFF
TRBV7-9	TRBJ1-5	.	.	TGTGCCAGCAGCTCAGGGGTTTATCAGCCCCAGCATTTT	CASSSGVYQPQHF
TRBV7-8	TRBJ1-1	TRBD1	.	TGTGCCAGCAGCCCGACAGGGATGGGGGCTGAAGCTTTCTTT	CASSPTGMGAEAFF
TRBV7-3	TRBJ1-2	TRBD1	.	TGTGCCAGCAGCCCGATGACAGGGGCCCATGGCTACACCTTC	CASSPMTGAHGYTF
TRBV12-3/TRBV12-4	TRBJ2-1	.	.	TGTGCCAGCAGTTTACCATCGGGGGGCCGACAGTTCTTC	CASSLPSGGRQFF
TRBV10-3	TRBJ1-6	.	.	TGTGCCATCAGCAACGGGCCGGGGGAGTCACCCCTCCACTTT	CAISNGPGESPLHF
TRBV5-1	TRBJ1-1	.	.	TGCGCCAGCAGCTTGGGGTGGACAGATAACACTGAAGCTTTCTTT	CASSLGWTDNTEAFF
TRBV19	TRBJ1-4	TRBD1	.	TGTGCCAGTAGTCCGAAGGAAGGGACAGGGAGTTTAGGTAATGAAAAACTGTTTTTT	CASSPKEGTGSLGNEKLFF
TRBV6-5	TRBJ1-2	.	.	TGTGCCACCTTTAATCTCCGGGGCTACACCTTC	CATFNLRGYTF
TRBV6-2/TRBV6-3	TRBJ1-5	.	.	TGTGCCAGCAGCTGGGAAGCGGGAGGAGAGCAGCCCCAGCATTTT	CASSWEAGGEQPQHF
TRBV10-2	TRBJ2-5	TRBD1	.	TGCGCCAGCAGTGCACGACAGGGTGGTAAAAAAGAGACCCAGTACTTC	CASSARQGGKKETQYF
TRBV6-2/TRBV6-3	TRBJ2-1	.	.	TGTGCCAGCACCCCTTATTACAATGAGCAGTTCTTC	CASTPYYNEQFF
TRBV19	TRBJ2-2	.	.	TGTGCCAGTAGTCTCTCGCCCCGGACAGTCATATCCGGGGAGCTGTTTTTT	CASSLSPRTVISGELFF
TRBV7-9	TRBJ2-2	.	.	TGTGCCAGCAACCCTCAGGGCGGGATCACGAACACCGGGGAGCTGTTTTTT	CASNPQGGITNTGELFF
TRBV5-1	TRBJ2-7	.	.	TGCGCCAGCAGCCCCCCCGAGGGAACCTACGAGCAGTACTTC	CASSPPEGTYEQYF
TRBV9	TRBJ1-3	.	.	TGTGCCAGCAGCGTAGGGGCAGGGCCTGGAAACACCATATATTTT	CASSVGAGPGNTIYF
TRBV27	TRBJ1-2	.	many	TGTGCCAGCAGTTCTGTTACCGGGACACTTGCTGGCTACACCTTC	CASSSVTGTLAGYTF